The following is a TCR beta chain sequence with its context. This sample stems from a study of T cell responses to AZD1222 COVID-19 vaccine. CDR1 and CDR2 (germline): SQVTM, ANQGSEA. The CDR3 runs to 15 residues. V was shortened by 3 bases and J by 0 bases, with 11 bases between the two germline ends. Data came from immunoSEQ multiplex PCR; TCRdb stores just in-frame clones and leaves some out. Here the sample spans more than 110,000 clones, more than 85% being singletons. This rearrangement joins TRBV29-1 to TRBJ2-2; D gene uncertain. The material sequenced was peripheral blood, taken on day 0 of AZD1222 vaccination. This TCR came from an adult in good health. The CDR3 protein is CSVELIGPNTGELFF. CDR3 nucleotide sequence: TGCAGCGTTGAGTTAATCGGCCCGAACACCGGGGAGCTGTTTTTT.